Listed here are 14 T cell receptor beta chains from one sample, sequenced in a study of T cells after yellow fever vaccination. TCRdb reprocessed the 5' RACE reads with MiXCR, giving one entry per CDR3 protein. Here the sample spans around 30,000 distinct CDR3 sequences, 8% to 11% being singletons. The sample was PBMCs, either bulk or a sorted T-cell subset (CD4+, CD8+, memory, or dextramer-sorted; not recorded which), taken approximately 16 days after the first yellow fever vaccination. Receptors originate from a man between 18 and 35 years old who received the YFV17D yellow fever vaccine.

In this sample, this clonotype turned up many times. The V and J genes are TRBV5-1 and TRBJ1-2, with 10 bases aligning to TRBD1. Germline V CDR1 and CDR2: SGHRS, YFSETQ. CDR3 length equals 17 residues. The J segment lost 2 bases and the V segment lost 3 bases, leaving 10 bases of the junction unmatched. The CDR3 DNA follows: TGCGCCAGCAGCTCTCCGGGGACAGGGGCCTTAAACTATGGCTACACCTTC. It translates to CASSSPGTGALNYGYTF.

There are many counts of this clonotype. This chain joins TRBV2 and TRBJ2-5; D not resolved. V was trimmed by 1 base and J by 5 bases, leaving 2 bases between them. The CDR3 is made up of 11 amino acids. Per the germline V gene, CDR1 is SNHLY and CDR2 is FYNNEI. CDR3 in amino acids: CASSEEETQYF. In DNA, the CDR3 is TGTGCCAGCAGTGAAGAGGAGACCCAGTACTTC.

This clonotype was seen many times. The chain joins TRBV12-5 to TRBJ2-1; D may be TRBD1 (6 bases). The ends were cut back, 2 bases at V and 8 bases at J, with 19 bases in the middle. CDR3 length: 16 amino acids. Per germline, CDR1 LGHNT and CDR2 FRNRAP. This CDR3 is CASGLSPGARGDEQFF. The CDR3 nucleotides are TGTGCTAGTGGTTTGTCCCCAGGGGCAAGAGGCGATGAGCAGTTCTTC.

This clonotype was observed many times. The rearrangement uses TRBV10-1 and TRBJ1-1, with a tentative D call TRBD1 (6 bases). The length of the CDR3 is 12 residues. CDR1 WNHNN and CDR2 SYGVQD come from the germline V gene (reference sequence). V was shortened by 5 bases and J by 7 bases, with 11 bases between the two germline ends. The DNA of the CDR3 is TGCGCCAGCAGTCGGGGGGCGATTGAAGCTTTCTTT. It is translated as CASSRGAIEAFF.

Of note for this clonotype: A read error is possible here, since a much larger clone lies one base away. The chain carries TRBV12-3 or TRBV12-4 and TRBJ2-2; D uncertain. Trimming removed 3 bases from V and 7 bases from J, with 12 bases in between. The CDR3 totals 14 residues. The CDR3 is CASSLYSEDGELFF. The CDR3 DNA is TGTGCCAGCAGTTTGTACAGCGAGGACGGGGAGCTGTTTTTT.

This clonotype was picked up many times. The chain uses TRBV7-9 and TRBJ2-5; 8 bases are shared with TRBD2. V lost 5 bases, J lost 3 bases, and 5 bases stayed unmatched. Germline values: CDR1 SEHNR, CDR2 FQNEAQ (reference sequence). The CDR3 length is 14 residues. The DNA for the CDR3 is TGTGCCAGCAGCAGACGGGGGGGCGAAGAGACCCAGTACTTC. Translated: CASSRRGGEETQYF. Full variable domain (missing parts from reference TRBV7-9 and TRBJ2-5): DTGVSQNPRHKITKRGQNVTFRCDPISEHNRLYWYRQTLGQGPEFLTYFQNEAQLEKSRLLSDRFSAERPKGSFSTLEIQRTEQGDSAMYLCASSRRGGEETQYFGPGTRLLVL.

There are many counts of this clonotype. CDR3 bases: TGTGCCACCAGCGGAGGGGTGGGTTACGAGCAGTACGTC. Its protein is CATSGGVGYEQYV. The rearrangement joins TRBV15 to TRBJ2-7, with D possibly being TRBD2 (6 bases). This CDR3 comprises 13 residues. Germline CDR1 and CDR2: LNHNV and YYDKDF (reference sequence). The V and J ends lost 5 bases and 4 bases respectively, with 12 bases between them.

In its sample, this clonotype was seen many times. This chain joins TRBV7-9 and TRBJ1-5; D unclear. Trimming removed 5 bases at V and 2 bases at J, with 7 bases between. Germline V gene sequence: CDR1 SEHNR, CDR2 FQNEAQ (reference sequence). This CDR3 contains 13 residues. The CDR3 bases are TGTGCCAGCAGCCGGACCGGCAATCAGCCCCAGCATTTT. It specifies CASSRTGNQPQHF.

Ten or more counts support this clonotype. The chain uses TRBV24-1 and TRBJ2-3, with 13 bases identical to TRBD2. V dropped 6 bases and J dropped 6; count of bases not matched to a gene: 5. This CDR3 comprises 15 residues. CDR1 is KGHDR and CDR2 is SFDVKD in the germline V gene. The CDR3 DNA is TGTGCCACCAGTTATGGGACTAGCGGGGTGGATACGCAGTATTTT. Its protein product is CATSYGTSGVDTQYF.

In this sample, this clonotype turned up many times. This sequence joins TRBV12-3 or TRBV12-4 and TRBJ1-6; tentatively, D is TRBD1 (5 bases). The CDR3 spans 14 residues. Trimming took off 7 bases at V and 6 bases at J, with 13 bases between the two ends. This CDR3 is CASTDGALNSPLHF. In DNA, the CDR3 is TGTGCCAGCACGGACGGGGCCCTTAATTCACCCCTCCACTTT.

This clonotype was observed at least ten times. The chain has TRBV5-1 and TRBJ2-7; no reliable D call. The ends were cut back, 0 bases at V and 2 bases at J, with 9 bases in the middle. The CDR3 totals 14 residues. CDR1 SGHRS and CDR2 YFSETQ come from the germline V gene. CDR3 loop: CASSLEAGPYEQYF. The CDR3 bases are TGCGCCAGCAGCTTGGAGGCCGGTCCCTACGAGCAGTACTTC. Full variable domain (outside the CDR3, taken from reference TRBV5-1 and TRBJ2-7): KAGVTQTPRYLIKTRGQQVTLSCSPISGHRSVSWYQQTPGQGLQFLFEYFSETQRNKGNFPGRFSGRQFSNSRSEMNVSTLELGDSALYLCASSLEAGPYEQYFGPGTRLTVT.

The table lists this clonotype with many counts. The chain has TRBV27 and TRBJ2-7; tentative D call: TRBD1 (6 bases). V lost 6 bases, J lost 6 bases, and 12 bases lay in between. Looked up from germline, CDR1 is MNHEY and CDR2 is SMNVEV (reference sequence). This CDR3 is 12 amino acids long. This chain's CDR3 is CASRGRGSEQYF. The CDR3 DNA reads as TGTGCCAGCAGGGGCAGGGGCTCCGAGCAGTACTTC.

This clonotype showed up many times. This chain joins TRBV20-1 and TRBJ2-1, with D hard to call. Germline-derived CDR1 and CDR2 are DFQATT and SNEGSKA (reference sequence). CDR3 size: 11 residues. The germline V and J ends were trimmed by 7 bases and 5 bases, with 9 bases remaining between them. The CDR3, as DNA: TGCAGTGGTAAAGGTAACAATGAGCAGTTCTTC. Translated: CSGKGNNEQFF.

This clonotype has a count of ten or more. J is TRBJ2-2 and V is TRBV7-9, with a possible D match to TRBD1 (7 bases). Trimming stripped 4 bases from V and 1 base from J, with 10 bases between. This CDR3 has 15 residues. Germline-derived CDR1 and CDR2 are SEHNR and FQNEAQ (reference sequence). CDR3 sequence: CASSWRDRNTGELFF. Here the CDR3 DNA reads TGTGCCAGCAGCTGGAGGGACAGGAACACCGGGGAGCTGTTTTTT.